The entry below describes one TCR beta chain. The antigen this receptor binds is unknown. The sample holds no much larger clone one base away, and base qualities are not on file. Receptors were amplified or captured by the immunoSEQ multiplex PCR assay. The multiplex PCR relied on a mix of 60 forward primers for TCR Vbeta segments and 13 reverse primers for TCR Jbeta segments. The CDR3 region of rearranged TCR beta genes was amplified from genomic DNA with a multiplex PCR assay. The amplified TCR beta libraries were sequenced on the Illumina HiSeq System as 87-base-pair reads. The published analysis was carried out like this. A later analysis counted approximately 74 million unique TCR beta chains across the 690 or so repertoires, and 10 million to 11 million of these chains were shared by at least two donors. Raw reads were error-corrected and collapsed into unique sequences by a nearest-neighbor algorithm in which closely related sequences were merged to remove PCR and sequencing errors. To assign V, D and J gene segments, CDR3 sequences were aligned to IMGT reference sequences. Each retained sequence needed at least a six-nucleotide match to both a V gene segment and a J gene segment. A rearrangement was called productive if the CDR3 had no stop codons and remained in frame with V and J, and every other rearrangement was called non-productive. Following IMGT convention, CDR3 was defined as the stretch from the second conserved V-encoded cysteine up to the conserved J-encoded phenylalanine. The earlier analysis of a few hundred of the donors excluded any sequence lacking an unambiguous match to a single V gene segment. An earlier analysis of fewer than 750 of the donors called V segments functional above 56.7% productive rearrangements and segregating when the between-donor standard deviation exceeded 5%. A statistical classification framework was developed to diagnose cytomegalovirus status using the catalog of TCR beta chain sequences. A later analysis assigned V and J genes by comparing TCR nucleotide sequences with IMGT/GENE-DB human TR gene sequences. A later analysis assigned CDR3 sequences and most-parsimonious VDJ recombination scenarios with the TCRdist pipeline. A later analysis defined each TCR beta chain by its CDR3 amino acid sequence plus V-gene family, and excluded reads lacking a unique V-gene family. To address suspected cross-contamination and a sequencing artifact, a later analysis removed roughly 580 highly shared, low-generation-probability nucleotide sequences. In a later analysis, a clonal expansion index was calculated for each public chain from normalized within-repertoire ranks of inferred template counts. Generation probabilities in a later analysis came from a VDJ recombination model fitted to out-of-frame rearrangements, and those results were checked against IGoR. A later analysis scored TCR-TCR, TCR-HLA and TCR-CMV co-occurrence with hypergeometric tests, applying a repertoire-size bias correction to TCR pairs. False discovery rates were estimated in a later analysis by permuting HLA or CMV assignments 20 times. In a later analysis, co-occurring TCRs were grouped using DBSCAN, and TCRdist sequence similarity was added for clustering within HLA-allele-positive subsets. Repertoires with fewer than 30,000 or more than 120,000 public chains were left out of co-occurrence clustering, as were about 5 repertoires with anomalous nucleotide sharing. TCRdb took over this immuneACCESS table, retaining in-frame rearrangements with V and J assigned. Such tables are incomplete; in checked studies, under half of the missing clones stem from an unresolved V gene, and the remainder is unexplained. The V and J calls and clone size are taken from that table; D and trimming were inferred from the DNA. The table for this sample lists 30,000 to 45,000 clones; roughly 89% of them were counted only once. Together, the top ten hold 11% of the sample.

Per the germline V gene, MRHNA is the CDR1 and SNTAGT is the CDR2. The cysteine opens and the phenylalanine closes a CDR3 of 13 amino acids. Only the CDR3 DNA is retained, 39 bases long and in frame from the first base. From V the trimming removes 3 bases and from J it removes 7 bases, while the gene matches leave 4 bases of the junction unaccounted for. The cohort comprised 550 to 700 healthy bone marrow donors. At the time of sampling, every cohort member was nominally healthy, though immune exposures that went unrecorded were likely present. The donor was CMV seropositive and was included in the group of around 300 seropositive cohort members. A peripheral blood sample was provided by each donor, and peripheral blood mononuclear cells were used for TCR beta sequencing. Genomic DNA was extracted from the blood cell samples with the Qiagen DNeasy Blood Extraction Kit. The entry originates in a study of cytomegalovirus exposure and HLA in healthy donors (dated by TCRdb to 2015 to 2018). About the full investigation: An earlier analysis of approximately 640 of the donors reported 250 to 350 Gb of sequence data and 117 million unique TCR beta sequences from 150 million to 200 million T cells. Roughly 300 gigabases of sequencing data and tens of millions of unique TCR sequences were included in an early release covering several hundred HLA-typed donors. Among the roughly 400 genotyped donors, approximately 81% belonged to the genetic ancestry cluster associated with self-reported Caucasian donors. The aim of the study was to test whether cataloging public T cell receptors could identify signatures of past pathogen exposure. The study used immunosequencing to profile the T cell repertoires of around 600 subjects and linked those repertoires to cytomegalovirus serostatus. Along with the roughly 610-subject first cohort, a separate validation cohort of over a hundred different subjects was used. To predict cytomegalovirus infection status, the study brought together high-throughput TCR immunosequencing, statistical association of individual TCRs with disease status, and machine learning. A later analysis re-analyzed previously published TCR beta repertoires from 666 donors and added high-resolution HLA genotyping to study TCR occurrence patterns. Rather than using new phenotypic data, the later analysis identified candidate immune exposures from TCR beta sequences and from how often those sequences occurred across donors. To decide whether each TCR beta V gene segment behaved as functional or pseudogenic, an earlier analysis of approximately 620 of the donors relied on high-throughput TCR beta sequencing. Donor age, sex, ethnicity and CMV serostatus were compiled together with the repertoire data. A later genetic analysis took genome-wide SNP genotypes for about 65% of the 666 donors and used that subset as a discovery cohort. Every repertoire in the discovery cohort had been generated on one and the same sequencing platform. HLA typing covered class I and class II loci at four-digit resolution. The number of donors typed differed by locus, with roughly 629-640 for A, B, C, DRB1 and DQB1, 522 for DQA1, 600 to 610 for DPA1, and 450 to 480 for DPB1. Because of strong linkage in the cohort, a handful of DR-DQ haplotypes were treated as single units for association and clustering. Among over 350 genotyped donors of the cohort, an average of around 240,000 unique TCR beta nucleotide sequences were sequenced per donor, about a sixth of them non-productive.

Findings and caveats that apply to the study as a whole: Fewer than 20 rarely observed V segments, including chromosome 9 orphons, were excluded from the earlier analysis of almost 600 of the donors because counts were too low. Assigning TCR associations to individual alleles was difficult when HLA alleles, especially DR and DQ, strongly co-occurred. Broadly in line with IMGT annotations, most TCR beta V segments showed up in productive rearrangements about 87% or about 30% of the time in an earlier analysis of roughly 590 of the donors. The cohort was sequenced for TCR beta chains only, and without alpha or paired-chain data the features that could be detected were limited. An association between a missense DCLRE1C variant and V-gene and J-gene trimming of TCR beta chains was found in a later genetic analysis and replicated in an independent cohort. Immune exposure information for the cohort was limited to CMV serostatus. At a false discovery rate of 0.05, a later analysis linked some 18,000 TCR beta sequences to specific HLA alleles. Compared with equally common non-associated chains, HLA-associated TCR beta chains in a later analysis were more clonally expanded and had lower generation probabilities. Several of the top co-occurrence clusters appeared to be linked to parvovirus B19, influenza, CMV and Epstein-Barr virus, according to a later analysis. A few of the identified cytomegalovirus-associated TCR beta chains were confirmed in vitro to be specific for cytomegalovirus antigens. Across donors, most TCR sequences were observed very rarely, whereas some public TCRs were present in many individuals. It was suggested by the authors that the approach could potentially be generalized to other disease states and immunological phenotypes. The sequencing pipeline was judged likely to have produced a cluster of highly shared sequence variants as a technical artifact. Presence/absence analyses assumed roughly uniform sequencing depth across donors, an assumption that may not hold. Most CMV-associated TCR beta chains appeared to be HLA-restricted in a later analysis, and the HLA associations seemed to be driven largely by CMV exposure. In a later analysis, TCR association rates were found to vary across HLA loci, with the most associated TCRs seen for DRB1 alleles and the fewest for HLA-C alleles. Linkage disequilibrium might explain the correlated functional status among segregating V segments, but an unknown experimental factor could not be ruled out. The classifier was reported to diagnose cytomegalovirus status with high specificity and sensitivity in both the original and validation cohorts. A further reported finding was that TCR beta sequences accurately predicted the HLA-A and HLA-B alleles for most subjects in the first cohort. A later genetic analysis reported fewer N-insertions in productive TCRs among donors in an Asian-associated ancestry cluster than the approximately 700-donor mean. The study gave a list of about 160 TCR beta chains associated with cytomegalovirus. Because HLA typing was unavailable for some donors at each locus, only the typed subset was used in association tests. Some IMGT-functional V segments, including TRBV6-2 and TRBV6-3, could not be told apart with the 87-base-pair reads, so those segments were excluded.

Rearrangement joined TRBV6-4 to TRBJ1-2, and 8 junctional nucleotides match TRBD1. The source material was PBMCs. This TCR was recovered from a middle-aged woman in good health and CMV-seropositive. The CDR3 region has the sequence CASSERTGSGYTF. The DNA sequence is TGTGCCAGCAGTGAACGGACAGGGAGTGGCTACACCTTC.